One and the same sample provided the 28 T cell receptor beta chains below, sequenced in a study of TET2 disruption in CD19-targeted CAR T cells. Stated treatment: autologous CTL019 cells: CD19 CAR with 4-1BB and CD3 zeta domains. Produced via immunoSEQ multiplex PCR; TCRdb's table is partial and in-frame only. The listing records 25,000 or so clones. What these receptors recognize is not known. The sequencing here drew on CD8- CAR+ T cells sorted from cultured blood T cells, taken for CD19 CAR T cell therapy. Sample subset: CD8-negative CAR-positive T cells from the infusion product. These receptors were collected from a man aged 65 to 79 with chronic lymphocytic leukemia.

Notes on this clone: Coverage ceases 3 residues before the CDR3 finishes, and the germline J gene fills in the end. The V and J genes are TRBV5-1 and TRBJ2-2; TRBD1 might be the D (5 bases). The CDR3 is 16 residues long. Per germline, CDR1 SGHRS and CDR2 YFSETQ. V was clipped by 4 bases and J by 2 bases, with 15 bases between them. The sequenced CDR3 bases are TGCGCCAGCAGCCCGACAGTAGGACCTAACACCGGGGAG. Translation gives CASSPTVGPNTGE. The full-length CDR3 reads as CASSPTVGPNTGELFF.

Remarks on this clone: The read halts 3 residues ahead of the CDR3 end, with the missing end drawn from the germline J gene. The chain carries TRBV4-1 and TRBJ2-4; 9 nucleotides match TRBD2. CDR1 and CDR2 from the germline V gene are MGHRA and YSYEKL. This CDR3 comprises 16 residues. The sequenced CDR3 bases are TGCGCCAGCAGCCCTTTAGGGCGGGGGGGAACGGAGACT. Translation: CASSPLGRGGTET. The entire CDR3 sequence reads CASSPLGRGGTETQYF.

Notes on this clone: A read error may account for a junction end that differs from germline. Coverage ceases 3 residues before the CDR3 finishes, and the germline J gene fills in the end. This CDR3 is also generated by other DNA sequences in the sample. This chain uses TRBV7-8 with TRBJ1-3; no clear D gene. Germline CDR1 reads SGHVS; CDR2 reads FQNEAQ. The CDR3 contains 14 residues. The chain's CDR3 is CASSLEHPRNTIYF. The sequenced part of the CDR3 DNA is TGTGCCAGCAGCTTAGAACACCCTAGGAACACT.

A note on this clone: The observed sequence ends 3 residues before the CDR3 terminus, with the missing tail filled in from the germline J gene. V and J are TRBV23-1 and TRBJ1-5; 8 bases agree with TRBD1. TRBV23-1 carries the ORF label, with uncertain function. Unmatched junction bases numbered 8, after V lost 6 bases and J lost 4 bases. The CDR3 sequence is 15 residues long. The CDR3 bases that were read are TGCGCCAGCAGACGCCGGGACAGGCGAAATCAGCCC. Translated: CASRRRDRRNQP. In full, the CDR3 reads CASRRRDRRNQPQHF.

Points on this clone: The CDR3 extends 3 residues past the end of the read, so its final part is completed from the germline J gene. The chain joins TRBV11-2 to TRBJ2-5; possibly TRBD1 for D (6 bases). The germline CDR1 and CDR2 sequences are SGHAT and FQNNGV. The CDR3 covers 11 residues. V dropped 8 bases and J dropped 2 bases, with 6 bases sitting between them. The DNA read from the CDR3 is TGTGCCAGCGGGACACAAGAGACC. As protein: CASGTQET. The entire CDR3 sequence reads CASGTQETQYF. Complete variable domain (other parts from reference TRBV11-2 and TRBJ2-5): EAGVAQSPRYKIIEKRQSVAFWCNPISGHATLYWYQQILGQGPKLLIQFQNNGVVDDSQLPKDRFSAERLKGVDSTLKIQPAKLEDSAVYLCASGTQETQYFGPGTRLLVL.

Remarks on this clone: The DNA ends 3 residues before the CDR3 does, and the rest of the CDR3 is filled in from the germline J gene. The V gene is TRBV29-1, the J gene TRBJ2-4; TRBD1 aligns across 9 bases. Germline values: CDR1 SQVTM, CDR2 ANQGSEA. The CDR3 is 13 residues long. CDR3 residues: CSGGTGTLGGQYF. The part of the CDR3 DNA that was read is TGCAGCGGGGGGACAGGGACCTTAGGCGGT.

This CDR3 is CASSATGLGTEAFF. The DNA read from the CDR3 is TGTGCCAGCAGCGCAACAGGGTTAGGGACTGAA. This sequence joins TRBV11-2 and TRBJ1-1, with D perhaps TRBD1 (6 bases). The observed sequence ends 3 residues before the CDR3 terminus, with the missing tail filled in from the germline J gene. Trimming pared 5 bases from V and 5 bases from J, leaving 15 bases between. CDR1 is SGHAT and CDR2 is FQNNGV in the germline V gene. The CDR3 contains 14 residues.

Concerning this clone itself: The CDR3 end lies 3 residues beyond the end of the read and is filled in from the germline J gene. This chain joins TRBV20-1 and TRBJ2-5; D is unresolved. The CDR3 loop spans 11 amino acids. V shed 6 bases and J shed 0 bases, with 5 bases lying between them. Germline CDR1 DFQATT, CDR2 SNEGSKA (reference sequence). Incomplete CDR3 DNA: TGCAGTGCCCCGTACCAAGAGACC. Its translation is CSAPYQET. In full, the CDR3 is CSAPYQETQYF.

Notes on this clone: The CDR3 goes on 3 residues after the read ends, and that part is filled in from the germline J gene. The V gene is TRBV12-3 or TRBV12-4, the J gene TRBJ2-2; D is unclear. The CDR3 has 14 amino acids. Deletions cut 2 bases from V and 5 bases from J, with 9 bases between. The CDR3 DNA, read in part, is TGTGCCAGCAGTTTAACCCAGGAAACCGGGGAG. It is translated as CASSLTQETGE. The full CDR3 is CASSLTQETGELFF.

As to this clone: The read finishes 3 residues shy of the CDR3 end, and the germline J gene is used to complete it. This chain uses TRBV6-2 or TRBV6-3 with TRBJ2-4; 8 positions agree with TRBD1. The CDR3 totals 15 residues. Germline-derived CDR1 and CDR2 are MNHEY and SVGEGT. CDR3 residues: CASRTGQEGNQPQYF. CDR3 DNA (partial): TGTGCCAGCAGGACGGGACAGGAAGGCAATCAGCCT.

About this clone: At one of its ends the junction is not consistent with the germline gene, which may arise from a read error. The DNA ends 3 residues before the CDR3 does, and the rest of the CDR3 is filled in from the germline J gene. Different DNA sequences within this sample yield the same CDR3. The gene calls are TRBV7-9 and TRBJ1-2; D unclear. CDR3 size: 13 residues. Looked up from germline, CDR1 is SEHNR and CDR2 is FQNEAQ (reference sequence). The CDR3 region is CASSSSNGDGYTF. Incomplete CDR3 DNA: TGTGCCAGCAGCTCCTCCAACGGGGATGGT.

As for this clone: The read is 3 residues too short to cover the CDR3 end, so that end is filled in from the germline J gene. The rearrangement joins TRBV19 to TRBJ2-6; D unresolved. With 1 base removed from V and 3 bases from J, the gap between germline ends came to 19 bases. The germline V gene encodes CDR1 LNHDA and CDR2 SQIVND (reference sequence). CDR3 length: 19 residues. The sequenced part of the CDR3 DNA is TGTGCCAGTAGTATAGGGGCAACTCACACCCTCAGTGGGGCCAACGTC. Encoded protein: CASSIGATHTLSGANV. The whole CDR3 protein is CASSIGATHTLSGANVLTF.

As for this clone: The observed sequence ends 3 residues before the CDR3 terminus, with the missing tail filled in from the germline J gene. This sequence joins TRBV5-8 and TRBJ1-5; 8 nucleotides align to TRBD1. V was clipped by 4 bases and J by 5 bases; unmatched bases: 8. CDR3 length: 15 amino acids. The germline gives CDR1 SGHTS, CDR2 YDEGEE. The DNA read from the CDR3 is TGTGCCAGCAGCGGGGGACAGGTCCTCTATCAGCCC. Translation: CASSGGQVLYQP. The entire CDR3 reads CASSGGQVLYQPQHF.

This clone is identified as medium-sized from frequency. The read halts 3 residues ahead of the CDR3 end, with the missing end drawn from the germline J gene. This chain uses TRBV7-3 with TRBJ2-6; D is ambiguous. V lost 6 bases, J lost 4 bases, and 13 bases lay in between. In germline, CDR1 is SGHTA, CDR2 FQGTGA. CDR3 length: 15 amino acids. CDR3 loop: CASRSHERGANVLTF. The part of the CDR3 DNA that was read is TGTGCCAGCAGGTCACATGAGCGCGGGGCCAACGTC.

Comments on this clone: The read ends 3 residues before the CDR3 terminus; that terminus is restored from the germline J gene. The chain links TRBV7-2 to TRBJ1-1; possibly TRBD1 for D (5 bases). CDR1 is SGHTA and CDR2 is FQGNSA in the germline V gene. CDR3 length equals 14 residues. This chain's CDR3 is CASSATGGAASAFF. The DNA read from the CDR3 is TGTGCCAGCAGCGCCACAGGCGGGGCCGCTTCA.

Note on this clone: The observed sequence ends 3 residues before the CDR3 terminus, with the missing tail filled in from the germline J gene. V and J are TRBV18 and TRBJ1-2; no clear D gene. The CDR3 spans 13 residues. Trimming removed 4 bases from V and 2 bases from J, with 8 bases in between. Germline-derived CDR1 and CDR2 are KGHSH and LQKENI. CDR3 DNA (partial): TGTGCCAGCTCACTGGAACAGAACTATGGC. This gives the protein CASSLEQNYG. The complete CDR3 protein is CASSLEQNYGYTF.

This CDR3 is CSVQGQLYEQYF. Partial CDR3 DNA: TGCAGCGTTCAAGGACAGCTCTACGAG. J is TRBJ2-7 and V is TRBV29-1; weak D call: TRBD1 (6 bases). Read sequence stops 3 residues before the CDR3 end, and the germline J gene provides the missing end. This CDR3 spans 12 amino acids. CDR1 SQVTM and CDR2 ANQGSEA come from the germline V gene. V lost 5 bases and J lost 3, with 11 bases in between.

Note on this clone: An end of the junction differs from the germline gene, which may be a read error. Coverage ceases 3 residues before the CDR3 finishes, and the germline J gene fills in the end. The same CDR3 arises from other DNA sequences in this sample as well. J is TRBJ1-3 and V is TRBV2, with D possibly TRBD1 on 5 matching bases. In germline, CDR1 is SNHLY, CDR2 FYNNEI. The CDR3 is 14 amino acids. The CDR3: CASSRGVSGNTIYF. CDR3 bases read: TGTGCCAGCAGTCGAGGGGTCTCTGGAAACACT.

In the case of this clone: The CDR3 extends 3 residues past the end of the read, so its final part is completed from the germline J gene. The chain uses TRBV5-4 and TRBJ1-5; 12 nucleotides match TRBD1. The CDR3 runs to 16 residues. The trim removed 0 bases at V and 6 bases at J, leaving 4 bases unmatched. Germline V gene sequence: CDR1 SGHNT, CDR2 YYREEE (reference sequence). The covered CDR3 bases are TGTGCCAGCAGCTTGGGTGGGACAGGGGGCACTCAGCCC. This translates into CASSLGGTGGTQP. The entire CDR3 protein reads CASSLGGTGGTQPQHF. Together with reference TRBV5-4 and TRBJ1-5, the CDR3 gives the full variable domain: ETGVTQSPTHLIKTRGQQVTLRCSSQSGHNTVSWYQQALGQGPQFIFQYYREEENGRGNFPPRFSGLQFPNYSSELNVNALELDDSALYLCASSLGGTGGTQPQHFGDGTRLSIL.

In regard to this clone: The read terminates 3 residues before the CDR3 end, so the remaining end is supplied by the germline J gene. The chain couples TRBV7-9 to TRBJ1-2; 9 nucleotides line up with TRBD1. CDR1 and CDR2 (germline): SEHNR, FQNEAQ (reference sequence). CDR3 size: 15 residues. CDR3 residues: CASSFGQGHVDTYTF. The CDR3 bases that were read are TGTGCCAGCAGCTTTGGACAGGGGCATGTAGATACC. The full variable domain, completed using reference TRBV7-9 and TRBJ1-2, is DTGVSQNPRHKITKRGQNVTFRCDPISEHNRLYWYRQTLGQGPEFLTYFQNEAQLEKSRLLSDRFSAERPKGSFSTLEIQRTEQGDSAMYLCASSFGQGHVDTYTFGSGTRLTVV.

On this clone: The read ends 3 residues early relative to the CDR3; the germline J gene fills the gap. This rearrangement joins TRBV11-2 to TRBJ2-4, with D possibly matching TRBD2 (6 bases). CDR3 length: 14 residues. Germline assignment: CDR1 SGHAT and CDR2 FQNNGV. The CDR3 here is CASSPGGLSETQYF. CDR3 bases read: TGTGCCAGCAGCCCCGGAGGGCTCTCAGAGACT.

To note about this clone: The read comes to an end 3 residues before the CDR3 does, leaving the germline J gene to fill in the end. J is TRBJ2-7 and V is TRBV12-5; weak D call: TRBD1 (5 bases). CDR3 length: 15 amino acids. V lost 7 bases to trimming and J lost 0 bases, with 16 bases between them. The germline gives CDR1 LGHNT, CDR2 FRNRAP. The sequenced part of the CDR3 DNA is TGTGCTAGTGCCCCTGTTGGGGCCAGCTCCTACGAG. Protein product: CASAPVGASSYE. The CDR3 reads in full as CASAPVGASSYEQYF.

Judged by frequency, this clone is medium-sized. Sequencing ends 3 residues short of the CDR3 end; the germline J gene provides the rest. The rearrangement links TRBV18 to TRBJ2-1, with a possible D match to TRBD2 (5 bases). The CDR3 is 12 residues long. V lost 2 bases and J lost 8, with 7 bases in between. Germline CDR1 and CDR2: KGHSH and LQKENI. The DNA read from the CDR3 is TGTGCCAGCTCACCATCGCGGGATGAG. Translated, it gives CASSPSRDE. The whole CDR3 sequence is CASSPSRDEQFF.

On this clone itself: The missing CDR3 end, 3 residues past where the read stops, is filled in from the germline J gene. This chain links TRBV20-1 with TRBJ2-7; TRBD2 matches 13 bases. V lost 1 base, J lost 0 bases, and 9 bases stayed unmatched. The CDR3 sequence is 18 residues long. Germline values: CDR1 DFQATT, CDR2 SNEGSKA (reference sequence). The CDR3 protein is CSARVRTSGGLSSYEQYF. Partial CDR3 DNA: TGCAGTGCTAGAGTTCGGACTAGCGGGGGCCTTAGCTCCTACGAG.

The CDR3 spells CASSADPAGAVGDYTF. Incomplete CDR3 DNA: TGTGCCAGCAGCGCAGACCCGGCGGGCGCCGTCGGCGAC. The chain employs TRBV7-6 and TRBJ1-2; no clear D gene. The missing CDR3 end, 3 residues past where the read stops, is filled in from the germline J gene. The CDR3 spans 16 residues. CDR1 SGHVS and CDR2 FNYEAQ come from the germline V gene.

With respect to this clone: The missing CDR3 end, 3 residues past where the read stops, is filled in from the germline J gene. The V and J genes are TRBV3-1 (or the pseudogene TRBV3-2) and TRBJ2-3; no firm D call. The CDR3 extends over 16 amino acids. In germline, CDR1 is LGHDT, CDR2 YNNKEL (reference sequence). The sequenced part of the CDR3 DNA is TGTGCCAGCAGCCAGGGTGAACCGTATAGCAATCAGCCG. Its protein product is CASSQGEPYSNQP. Given in full, the CDR3 is CASSQGEPYSNQPQYF.

CDR3 DNA, as far as it was read: TGTGCCAGCAGCTCCAGACAGGGCACAGATACC. Encoded protein: CASSSRQGTDT. The whole CDR3 sequence is CASSSRQGTDTYTF. The V call is TRBV11-2, the J call TRBJ1-2, with 7 bases fitting TRBD1. With the read ending 3 residues before the CDR3 end, the germline J gene is used to fill in that end. Germline V gene data show CDR1 as SGHAT and CDR2 as FQNNGV. The CDR3 covers 14 residues. The full variable domain, with the rest looked up from reference TRBV11-2 and TRBJ1-2, is EAGVAQSPRYKIIEKRQSVAFWCNPISGHATLYWYQQILGQGPKLLIQFQNNGVVDDSQLPKDRFSAERLKGVDSTLKIQPAKLEDSAVYLCASSSRQGTDTYTFGSGTRLTVV.

A word on this clone: The sequence runs out 3 residues before the end of the CDR3; the remainder is reconstructed from the germline J gene. The chain is built from TRBV20-1 and TRBJ2-4; D possibly corresponds to TRBD1 (6 bases). This CDR3 spans 16 amino acids. Germline CDR1 is DFQATT and CDR2 is SNEGSKA (reference sequence). This chain's CDR3 is CSARLPPTGPGYGQYF. The sequenced part of the CDR3 DNA is TGCAGTGCTAGACTCCCTCCTACAGGGCCTGGCTATGGT.